This TCR beta chain was captured by sequencing in a study of blood T cell repertoires in COVID-19. Background on the study: Donors in the United States, Italy and Spain gave samples during acute or convalescent COVID-19.

In the original analysis: Using reference gene primer amplification, nucleated cell counts were estimated. Assay used: immunoSEQ multiplex PCR; TCRdb lists only in-frame clones, some missing. V, J and clone size are those of that table, while D and trimming were read from the DNA. The sample carries roughly 150,000 clones, around 87% recorded once. This CDR3 region has 16 residues. Trimming took off 0 bases at V and 0 bases at J, with 9 bases between the two ends. Germline V gene sequence: CDR1 SGHRS, CDR2 YFSETQ. This rearrangement joins TRBV5-1 to TRBJ1-4; weak D call: TRBD1 (5 bases). The sequence was obtained from a woman aged 40 to 50 with acute or convalescent COVID-19. The sample comprised peripheral blood. CDR3 sequence (DNA): TGCGCCAGCAGCTTGGACAGGCGCTCAACTAATGAAAAACTGTTTTTT. This encodes CASSLDRRSTNEKLFF.